This TCR beta chain was documented in a study of blood T cell repertoires in COVID-19. The CDR3 consists of 16 residues. V was pared by 3 bases and J by 0 bases, with 5 bases of the junction left unmatched. The germline CDR1 and CDR2 sequences are LGHDT and YNNKEL (reference sequence). Method: immunoSEQ multiplex PCR; TCRdb's copy keeps in-frame clones and lacks some. The sample has roughly 100,000 clones; around 76% are singletons. Source material: peripheral blood. The rearrangement links TRBV3-1 (or the pseudogene TRBV3-2) to TRBJ1-5; TRBD1 matches 7 bases. This sequence originates from a woman in her 70s with acute or convalescent COVID-19. Written as DNA, the CDR3 is TGTGCCAGCAGCCAGGGACAGCCCTATAGCAATCAGCCCCAGCATTTT. Protein: CASSQGQPYSNQPQHF.